These T cell receptor beta chains were read from a single sample in a study of early T cells in non-severe SARS-CoV-2 infection. In TCRdb, the 5' RACE reads were re-called with MiXCR into one record per CDR3 protein. This sample has about 67,000 distinct CDR3 sequences; less than 12% occur once, and the top ten carry around 15%. Sequencing used whole blood, obtained at baseline. Source of these receptors: an adult who was a healthcare worker with PCR-confirmed SARS-CoV-2 infection or an uninfected control (not recorded which). Both conserved end residues are part of each CDR3. A D gene is named only where the DNA matches it firmly. Size values are once, few and many counts, or a class for expanded clones, and some rows have none.

d_call	clone_size	v_call	j_call	cdr3_length	cdr3_nt	cdr3_aa
TRBD1	.	TRBV19	TRBJ2-7	17	TGTGCCAGTAGTACCCTCCTTACTGGACAGGGGGCTTACGAGCAGTACTTC	CASSTLLTGQGAYEQYF
.	many	TRBV20-1	TRBJ2-7	16	TGCAGTGCTAGAGATACGTTTCTTAATCGGTTTTACGAGCAGTACTTC	CSARDTFLNRFYEQYF
TRBD1	many	TRBV2	TRBJ2-5	17	TGTGCCAGCAATACTTACCGTGGGACAGGGGTCCAAGAGACCCAGTACTTC	CASNTYRGTGVQETQYF
.	many	TRBV10-2	TRBJ2-7	10	TGCGCCAGCGCCGATCACGGACAGTACTTC	CASADHGQYF
.	many	TRBV7-9	TRBJ2-3	14	TGTGCCAGCAGCTTAGATGCATACACAGATACGCAGTATTTT	CASSLDAYTDTQYF
.	few	TRBV12-5	TRBJ2-2	12	TGTGCTAGTGGTTTGAAGTCCGGGGAGCTGTTTTTT	CASGLKSGELFF
.	many	TRBV6-5	TRBJ1-1	17	TGTGCCAGCAGTTACTCGATAGTTCAGAAAGTGAACACTGAAGCTTTCTTT	CASSYSIVQKVNTEAFF
.	few	TRBV7-2	TRBJ2-5	15	TGTGCCAGCAGCTTAGGCCAGGGCCCCCAAGAGACCCAGTACTTC	CASSLGQGPQETQYF
.	many	TRBV27	TRBJ2-7	13	TGTGCCAGCAGCGGACACTATTCCTACGAGCAGTACTTC	CASSGHYSYEQYF
.	many	TRBV12-3/TRBV12-4	TRBJ1-1	12	TGTGCCAGCAGTCCTCCGGGACGCCCTGCTTTCTTT	CASSPPGRPAFF
TRBD2	.	TRBV7-2	TRBJ2-7	12	TGTGCCAGCTCACCGTACGTAGGGGAGGGGTACTTC	CASSPYVGEGYF
TRBD2	few	TRBV7-2	TRBJ2-7	15	TGTGCCAGCAGCCGAGAACTAGCGGGAGGTTACGAGCAGTACTTC	CASSRELAGGYEQYF
TRBD1	.	TRBV3-1	TRBJ2-3	17	TGTGCCAGCAGCCAAGCAATTGGGGGGACAGGGCCTGATACGCAGTATTTT	CASSQAIGGTGPDTQYF
.	.	TRBV12-3/TRBV12-4	TRBJ2-1	15	TGTGCCAGCACCAGAAGTCGGAGGTTGTACAATGAGCAGTTCTTC	CASTRSRRLYNEQFF
.	.	TRBV20-1	TRBJ2-7	11	TGCAGTGCTAGAGGGGATGGGGAGCAGTACTTC	CSARGDGEQYF
.	few	TRBV12-3/TRBV12-4	TRBJ2-7	15	TGTGCCAGCAGAGTCCCGCGGGATCCAAAATACGAGCAGTACTTC	CASRVPRDPKYEQYF
.	many	TRBV9	TRBJ2-4	14	TGTGCCAGCAGCCCGGACGAAGTCAAAAACATTCAGTACTTC	CASSPDEVKNIQYF